The sequence of this TCR beta chain was determined in a study of cytotoxic CD8 clonotypes in ibrutinib-treated CLL. Across the study: Partial responses numbered about 24 and complete responses 2; after a median around 63 months, roughly 15 stayed remitted and 12 progressed. The response samples were taken once patients had been treated for a median of about 12 months, range 6 to 36. Study-level findings and limits: The times at which samples were taken varied between sustained-remission and progressing patients.

A note on this clone: Its matching antigen is unknown.

Germline-derived CDR1 and CDR2 are ENHRY and SYGVKD. Trimming removed 4 bases from V and 5 bases from J, with 8 bases in between. There are 12 residues in the CDR3. Sequencing was designed to attain a depth spanning 1 in 200,000 to 1 in 1 million T cells. Repertoires were generated with immunoSEQ multiplex PCR, while TCRdb's copy carries only in-frame clones and drops some. The data show about 130,000 clones, about 80% seen once. This receptor was taken from a human donor with chronic lymphocytic leukemia. The chain combines TRBV10-3 with TRBJ1-1; D uncertain. The specimen was PBMCs, collected after 12 months of ibrutinib treatment. In nucleotides, the CDR3 is TGTGCCATCAGTGGCCCGGGGACTGAAGCTTTCTTT. Protein product: CAISGPGTEAFF.